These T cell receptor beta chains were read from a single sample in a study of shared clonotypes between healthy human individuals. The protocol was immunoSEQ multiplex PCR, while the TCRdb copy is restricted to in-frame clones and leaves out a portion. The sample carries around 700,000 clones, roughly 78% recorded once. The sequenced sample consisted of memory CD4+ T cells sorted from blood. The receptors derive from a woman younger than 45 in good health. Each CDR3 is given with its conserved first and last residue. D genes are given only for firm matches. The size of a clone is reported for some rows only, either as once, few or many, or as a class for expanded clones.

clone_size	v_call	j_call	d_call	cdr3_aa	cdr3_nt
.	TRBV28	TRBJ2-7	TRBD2	CASGVGTSGIYEQYF	TGTGCCAGCGGTGTCGGGACTAGCGGCATCTACGAGCAGTACTTC
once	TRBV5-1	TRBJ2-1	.	CASSSDIEQFF	TGCGCCAGCAGCTCAGACATTGAGCAGTTCTTC
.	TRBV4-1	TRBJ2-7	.	CASSQEMGPYEQYF	TGCGCCAGCAGCCAAGAGATGGGACCTTACGAGCAGTACTTC
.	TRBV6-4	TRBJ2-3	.	CASSPKVLARGTDTQYF	TGTGCCAGCAGTCCCAAGGTATTGGCGAGAGGCACAGATACGCAGTATTTT
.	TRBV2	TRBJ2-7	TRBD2	CASSERRRGVARYEQYF	TGTGCCAGCAGTGAAAGGCGGCGGGGGGTCGCTAGGTACGAGCAGTACTTC
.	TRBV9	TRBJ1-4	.	CASSPGREKLFF	TGTGCCAGCAGCCCAGGGCGAGAAAAACTGTTTTTT
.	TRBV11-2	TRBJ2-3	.	CASSLVAGVGASTDTQYF	TGTGCCAGCAGCTTAGTGGCGGGAGTGGGGGCTAGCACAGATACGCAGTATTTT
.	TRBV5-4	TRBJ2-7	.	CASSLVPGAQYEQYF	TGTGCCAGCAGCTTGGTGCCGGGAGCCCAGTACGAGCAGTACTTC
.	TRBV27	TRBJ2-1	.	CASSFVSTGWNEQFF	TGTGCCAGCAGTTTTGTCTCAACGGGATGGAATGAGCAGTTCTTC
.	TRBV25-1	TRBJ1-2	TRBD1	CASSESGRGYGYTF	TGTGCCAGCAGTGAATCGGGCAGGGGGTATGGCTACACCTTC
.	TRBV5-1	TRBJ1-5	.	CASRKGAQPQHF	TGCGCCAGCAGGAAGGGCGCTCAGCCCCAGCATTTT
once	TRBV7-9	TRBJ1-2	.	CASSTALGGGYGYTF	TGTGCCAGCAGCACGGCCTTGGGGGGAGGGTATGGCTACACCTTC
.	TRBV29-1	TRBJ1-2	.	CSVDSGYTF	TGCAGCGTTGATAGCGGCTACACCTTC
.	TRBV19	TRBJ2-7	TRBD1	CASSIDHRGTYEQYF	TGTGCCAGTAGTATAGACCACAGGGGCACTTACGAGCAGTACTTC
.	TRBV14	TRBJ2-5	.	CASSLEPAQETQYF	TGTGCCAGCAGCCTTGAACCGGCACAAGAGACCCAGTACTTC
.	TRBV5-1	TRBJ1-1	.	CASSWDQNTEAFF	TGCGCCAGCAGCTGGGACCAGAACACTGAAGCTTTCTTT
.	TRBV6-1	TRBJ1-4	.	CASSEGWQKLFF	TGTGCCAGCAGTGAAGGTTGGCAAAAACTGTTTTTT
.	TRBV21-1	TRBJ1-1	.	CASSPQAGRGERNTEAFF	TGTGCCAGCAGCCCCCAGGCAGGACGGGGTGAGCGGAACACTGAAGCTTTCTTT
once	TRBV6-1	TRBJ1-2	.	CASSESPNIEGYTF	TGTGCCAGCAGTGAATCCCCTAACATCGAAGGCTACACCTTC
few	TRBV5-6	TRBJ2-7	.	CASSSTYEQYF	TGTGCCAGCAGCTCGACCTACGAGCAGTACTTC
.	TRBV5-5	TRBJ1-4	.	CASSLSYQGEKLFF	TGTGCCAGCAGCCTATCTTACCAAGGGGAAAAACTGTTTTTT
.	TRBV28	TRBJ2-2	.	CASSLGGHYTGELFF	TGTGCCAGCAGTTTGGGGGGACATTACACCGGGGAGCTGTTTTTT
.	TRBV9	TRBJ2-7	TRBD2	CASSVSAGGTYEQYF	TGTGCCAGCAGCGTTTCCGCGGGAGGCACCTACGAGCAGTACTTC
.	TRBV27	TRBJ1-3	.	CASSLSSDSGNTIYF	TGTGCCAGCAGTTTATCGAGTGACTCTGGAAACACCATATATTTT
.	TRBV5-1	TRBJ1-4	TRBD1	CASSTGTGRANEKLFF	TGCGCCAGCAGCACCGGGACAGGGAGGGCTAATGAAAAACTGTTTTTT
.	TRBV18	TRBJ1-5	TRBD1	CASSPGQGASNQPQHF	TGTGCCAGCTCACCGGGACAGGGGGCGAGCAATCAGCCCCAGCATTTT